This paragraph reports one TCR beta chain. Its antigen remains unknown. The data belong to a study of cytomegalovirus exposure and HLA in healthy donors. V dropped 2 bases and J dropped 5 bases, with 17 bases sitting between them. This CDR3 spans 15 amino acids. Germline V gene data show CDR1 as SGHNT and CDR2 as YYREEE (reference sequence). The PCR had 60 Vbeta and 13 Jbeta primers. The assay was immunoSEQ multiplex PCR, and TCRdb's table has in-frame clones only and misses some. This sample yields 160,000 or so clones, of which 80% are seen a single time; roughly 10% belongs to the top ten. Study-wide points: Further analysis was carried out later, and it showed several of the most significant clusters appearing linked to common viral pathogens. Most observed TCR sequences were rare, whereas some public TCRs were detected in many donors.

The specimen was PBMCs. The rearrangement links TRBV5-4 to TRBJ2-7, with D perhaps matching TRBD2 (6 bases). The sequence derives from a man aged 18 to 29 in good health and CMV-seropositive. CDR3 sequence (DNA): TGTGCCAGCAGCTTACCGGGACTGGATCCAAACGAGCAGTACTTC. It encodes CASSLPGLDPNEQYF.